This TCR beta chain was obtained from a study of T cell responses to AZD1222 COVID-19 vaccine (dated by TCRdb to the early 2020s). Regarding the research as a whole: AZD1222 recipients given second doses at about 4 weeks or at about 12 weeks were pooled, since spike-specific TCR depth and breadth were not found to differ between the two schedules. TCR sequencing covered 233 trial participants: 207 given two doses of AZD1222 and 26 given two doses of MenACWY control vaccine. Trial participants were enrolled into age subgroups of 18-55, 56-69 and 70-plus years, which contained about 160, 30 and 59 TCR-sequenced participants, respectively. Results the study describes overall, beyond this receptor: Participants were mostly white British and included more females than males, and it was suggested by the authors that clonal diversity may have been underestimated. The 56-69-year group was small, and its depth increase did not reach significance, likely because of low power. No day 14 peak-response samples were available, so repertoires were characterized only after the peak T cell response. Conclusions about previously exposed vaccinees are limited, since just five to seven AZD1222 recipients were seropositive for SARS-CoV-2 at baseline. After two AZD1222 doses, both the breadth and the depth of spike-specific TCRs were significantly higher than at day 0 and than in MenACWY recipients. CD4 TCRs associated with the vaccine covered the entire spike protein, and the dominant responses were in regions 160-218 and 743-854. Reportedly, almost half of the unique spike-specific TCRs recognized epitopes lying outside the regions that are mutated in the B.1.351 and B.1.1.7 variants.

The CDR3 measures 16 amino acids from cysteine to phenylalanine. The retained sequence is limited to the CDR3, 48 bases, with the frame set at the first base. Germline trimming: 4 bases from V, 6 bases from J; junction bases outside gene matches: 12. CDR1 and CDR2 (SEHNR, FQNEAQ) derive from the germline V gene (reference sequence). The CDR3 regions of human TCRbeta chains were analyzed by immunosequencing. The paper's processing steps were these. Repertoire TCRs were matched against a reference library of SARS-CoV-2-specific TCRs generated with the MIRA antigen-specificity platform. Breadth was defined as the fraction of unique TCRs that were SARS-CoV-2-associated. Depth was defined as the fraction of total T cells that were SARS-CoV-2-associated. Using the MIRA data, each spike-specific TCR was assigned both to the spike region to which the TCR was reactive and to a CD4 or CD8 class. Log10-transformed breadth and depth values were compared by one-way ANOVA with Sidak's multiple comparisons tests. What TCRdb holds here is the immuneACCESS table cut down to in-frame rearrangements. Part of the clones is not present; checked against another copy, under half of the missing clones reflect an unresolved V gene, and the others are unexplained. V and J calls and clone size are as listed in that table; D and trimming were resolved from the DNA. The sample includes 150,000 to 170,000 clones, with about 88% observed a single time. The top ten constitute around 3% of the sample.

The sample's time point label, decoded: baseline before first vaccination. Vaccinee samples came from UK trials COV001 and COV002, including a single-blind randomized controlled phase 2/3 trial of AZD1222 (ChAdOx1 nCoV-19) in healthy adults. For TCRbeta chain sequencing, PBMC samples were collected from trial participants at day 0 and at day 28 after the second dose. With regard to this clone: No cognate antigen has been identified for it. No base qualities exist here, and no much larger clone lies one base off it.

Recombination linked TRBV7-9 to TRBJ2-3, and TRBD2 matches 8 of the central bases. Sequenced here: peripheral blood, sampled on day 0 of AZD1222 vaccination. The receptor's source is an adult in good health. The CDR3 sequence is CASSSPWAGGLDTQYF. The nucleotide sequence is TGTGCCAGCAGCTCCCCATGGGCGGGGGGTTTGGATACGCAGTATTTT. The full variable domain, completed from the reference TRBV7-9 and TRBJ2-3 proteins outside the CDR3, reads DTGVSQNPRHKITKRGQNVTFRCDPISEHNRLYWYRQTLGQGPEFLTYFQNEAQLEKSRLLSDRFSAERPKGSFSTLEIQRTEQGDSAMYLCASSSPWAGGLDTQYFGPGTRLTVL.